This T cell receptor beta chain comes out of a study of T cells in Graves' hyperthyroidism and ophthalmopathy. The CDR3 length is 14 residues. Trimming cost V 6 bases and J 0 bases, with 11 bases left between them. Germline values: CDR1 LNHDA, CDR2 SQIVND (reference sequence). TCR beta CDR3 sequences were amplified from RNA transcripts. Researchers ran a first-round RT-PCR on the TCR CDR3 using the HTBI primer set. MiXCR, applied by TCRdb to the multiplex PCR reads, yields one record per CDR3 protein. The sample lists some 700,000 distinct CDR3 sequences, around 15% occurring once. The sample comprised blood. The clonotype was recovered from a man aged 50 to 59 with Graves' hyperthyroidism. The chain recombines TRBV19 with TRBJ1-1; maybe TRBD1 (5 bases). CDR3 amino acids: CASSATAMNTEAFF. In DNA form, the CDR3 reads TGTGCCAGTAGCGCGACAGCGATGAACACTGAAGCTTTCTTT.